Each of the 20 T cell receptor beta chains below was sequenced from the same sample in a study of blood T cell repertoires in COVID-19. The repertoire was sequenced with immunoSEQ multiplex PCR; TCRdb's copy has only in-frame clones and lacks some. The table lists around 250,000 clones, approximately 83% of them singletons. Sequencing used PBMCs or T cells enriched from blood (not recorded which). Receptor source: a man aged 45-65 years who had recovered from COVID-19.

Notes on this clone: One junction end does not reproduce the germline sequence, and a read error may be involved. V is TRBV5-1 and J is TRBJ1-5, with 9 bases aligning to TRBD1. The germline gives CDR1 SGHRS, CDR2 YFSETQ. The CDR3 is made up of 14 amino acids. DNA of the CDR3: TGCGTCAGCAGCGAGGGACAGGGAGGTCAGCCCCAGCATTTT. It translates to CVSSEGQGGQPQHF.

This clone was recorded only once. This chain joins TRBV4-1 and TRBJ1-5; 10 bases match TRBD1. J was trimmed by 8 bases and V by 1 base; bases with no gene match: 8. Germline V gene data show CDR1 as MGHRA and CDR2 as YSYEKL. The length of the CDR3 is 16 residues. The CDR3 coding sequence is TGCGCCAGCAGCCAAGGACAGGGGGCCGGTGTTAAGCCCCAGCATTTT. It codes for CASSQGQGAGVKPQHF.

This clone was counted only a few times. The rearrangement links TRBV10-3 to TRBJ2-1, with 14 nucleotides matching TRBD2. Germline V lookup: CDR1 ENHRY, CDR2 SYGVKD. With V trimmed by 6 bases and J by 0 bases, 7 bases remained unmatched. This CDR3 has 18 amino acids. The CDR3, as DNA: TGTGCCATCAGACCGGGGACTAGCGGGAGTCCCTCCTACAATGAGCAGTTCTTC. Translation: CAIRPGTSGSPSYNEQFF.

The gene calls are TRBV4-2 and TRBJ1-1; D may be TRBD1 (5 bases). The germline CDR1 and CDR2 sequences are LGHNA and YNFKEQ. The CDR3 covers 13 residues. The V gene lost 0 bases and the J gene lost 7 bases, with 9 bases spanning the gap. CDR3 coding DNA: TGTGCCAGCAGCCAAGATGGGGCCATTGAAGCTTTCTTT. Translated: CASSQDGAIEAFF.

V and J are TRBV27 and TRBJ2-1; 8 bases line up with TRBD2. The CDR3 spans 15 residues. The germline gives CDR1 MNHEY, CDR2 SMNVEV (reference sequence). V trimming: 8 bases; J trimming: 4 bases; junction bases outside the gene matches: 10. The DNA of the CDR3 is TGTGCCAGCCTAAAAAGCGGGGGATGGTACAATGAGCAGTTCTTC. This encodes CASLKSGGWYNEQFF.

The rearrangement uses TRBV5-1 and TRBJ2-1, with D perhaps matching TRBD1 (5 bases). The CDR3 runs to 14 residues. The V and J ends lost 9 bases and 6 bases respectively, with 19 bases between them. Germline V gene data show CDR1 as SGHRS and CDR2 as YFSETQ. CDR3 residues: CATSWGSLANEQFF. The CDR3 DNA is TGCGCCACCTCCTGGGGCTCCCTGGCCAATGAGCAGTTCTTC.

This clone appeared once. This rearrangement joins TRBV14 to TRBJ2-2; 10 nucleotides agree with TRBD2. The germline gives CDR1 SGHDN, CDR2 FVKESK. Unmatched junction bases numbered 7, after V lost 2 bases and J lost 7 bases. The CDR3 is 16 amino acids. The CDR3 loop reads CASSQHPSGGGGELFF. As DNA, the CDR3 is TGTGCCAGCAGCCAACATCCTAGCGGGGGAGGCGGGGAGCTGTTTTTT.

V gene TRBV11-2 combines with J gene TRBJ2-5; D perhaps matches TRBD2 (6 bases). The V and J ends lost 5 bases and 5 bases respectively, with 15 bases between them. There are 14 residues in the CDR3. Germline CDR1 SGHAT, CDR2 FQNNGV. CDR3 nucleotides: TGTGCCAGCAGCCTTCGTGGAGGGTGGGAGACCCAGTACTTC. This translates into CASSLRGGWETQYF.

V usage is TRBV5-1 and J usage is TRBJ2-7; possible D gene TRBD2, 6 bases. Trimming took off 0 bases at V and 6 bases at J, with 16 bases between the two ends. Germline V gene data show CDR1 as SGHRS and CDR2 as YFSETQ. CDR3 size: 15 residues. The chain's CDR3 is CASSLGGVRGLEQYF. The CDR3 DNA follows: TGCGCCAGCAGCTTGGGGGGGGTCCGAGGCCTCGAGCAGTACTTC.

This rearrangement joins TRBV4-3 to TRBJ2-3; TRBD2 aligns across 10 bases. V lost 1 base, J lost 3 bases, and 7 bases stayed unmatched. This CDR3 comprises 17 residues. The V gene's germline CDR1 is LGHNA and CDR2 YSLEER. CDR3 sequence (DNA): TGCGCCAGCAGCCAAGGCCGGGGACTAGCGACAACAGATACGCAGTATTTT. The encoded protein is CASSQGRGLATTDTQYF.

There are a few counts of this clone. This chain connects TRBV27 to TRBJ2-7, with 12 bases identical to TRBD2. The junction had 4 bases not matched to a gene; V was cut back by 6 bases and J by 4 bases. In germline, CDR1 is MNHEY, CDR2 SMNVEV (reference sequence). There are 14 residues in the CDR3. DNA of the CDR3: TGTGCCAGCAGCCCCGGGACTAGCGGGTACGAGCAGTACTTC. Its protein is CASSPGTSGYEQYF.

The chain uses TRBV11-2 and TRBJ1-4, with 10 bases lining up with TRBD1. Germline assignment: CDR1 SGHAT and CDR2 FQNNGV. The CDR3 loop spans 18 amino acids. The J segment lost 7 bases and the V segment lost 1 base, leaving 12 bases of the junction unmatched. The CDR3: CASSLVPLLTGGVEKLFF. The CDR3 bases are TGTGCCAGCAGCTTAGTTCCACTTTTGACAGGGGGCGTTGAAAAACTGTTTTTT.

Remarks on this clone: The same CDR3 also results from other DNA sequences found in this sample. The gene calls are TRBV27 and TRBJ1-5; D is unresolved. V shed 6 bases and J shed 4 bases, with 7 bases lying between them. The CDR3 has 12 residues. Looked up from germline, CDR1 is MNHEY and CDR2 is SMNVEV (reference sequence). The CDR3 bases are TGTGCCAGCAGGTCAGGAAATCAGCCCCAGCATTTT. Its translation: CASRSGNQPQHF.

This chain joins TRBV6-8 and TRBJ1-3; TRBD1 agrees at 7 bases. In germline, CDR1 is MNHGY, CDR2 SAAAGT. With V trimmed by 2 bases and J by 3 bases, 7 bases remained unmatched. This CDR3 has 16 residues. CDR3 sequence (DNA): TGTGCCAGCAGTTACGGGGGGACAGAATATGGAAACACCATATATTTT. Its translation: CASSYGGTEYGNTIYF.

V is TRBV19 and J is TRBJ1-4; possibly TRBD1 for D (5 bases). V lost 1 base and J 7 bases, leaving 13 bases between the germline ends. CDR1 and CDR2 from the germline V gene are LNHDA and SQIVND (reference sequence). There are 15 residues in the CDR3. CDR3 in amino acids: CASSIGTRGPEKLFF. The DNA of the CDR3 is TGTGCCAGTAGTATAGGGACAAGGGGCCCTGAAAAACTGTTTTTT.

J is TRBJ1-6 and V is TRBV2; a weak D match, TRBD1 (6 bases). This CDR3 comprises 15 residues. V was shortened by 6 bases and J by 7 bases, with 16 bases between the two germline ends. Germline CDR1 and CDR2: SNHLY and FYNNEI. The chain's CDR3 is CASRDDRFGNSPLHF. CDR3 in DNA: TGTGCCAGCAGGGATGACAGGTTTGGGAATTCACCCCTCCACTTT.

The rearrangement joins TRBV11-2 to TRBJ2-1; no reliable D call. The ends were cut back, 4 bases at V and 4 bases at J, with 8 bases in the middle. The CDR3 is 13 amino acids. The V gene's germline CDR1 is SGHAT and CDR2 FQNNGV. As DNA, the CDR3 is TGTGCCAGCAGCTACGAGTCGTACAATGAGCAGTTCTTC. It is translated as CASSYESYNEQFF.

The chain links TRBV20-1 to TRBJ2-3; TRBD2 agrees at 7 bases. CDR1 DFQATT and CDR2 SNEGSKA come from the germline V gene (reference sequence). CDR3 length: 15 amino acids. V lost 3 bases to trimming and J lost 2 bases; unmatched junction nucleotides: 8. The CDR3 protein is CSASGVGGFTDTQYF. Here the CDR3 DNA reads TGCAGTGCTAGTGGCGTGGGGGGGTTCACAGATACGCAGTATTTT.

The gene calls are TRBV5-4 and TRBJ2-5, with 13 bases matching TRBD2. CDR3 length: 17 amino acids. The V and J ends lost 4 bases and 2 bases, in that order; junction bases with no gene match: 8. Germline assignment: CDR1 SGHNT and CDR2 YYREEE (reference sequence). CDR3 sequence: CASSASRTSGGQETQYF. The CDR3 DNA reads as TGTGCCAGCAGCGCCTCGCGGACTAGCGGGGGACAAGAGACCCAGTACTTC.

The V call is TRBV18, the J call TRBJ2-3; 8 bases align to TRBD2. Germline V lookup: CDR1 KGHSH, CDR2 LQKENI. V trimming: 3 bases; J trimming: 4 bases; junction bases outside the gene matches: 9. There are 16 residues in the CDR3. This CDR3 is CASSPLLAGQADTQYF. CDR3 DNA: TGTGCCAGCTCACCCCTCCTAGCGGGTCAGGCAGATACGCAGTATTTT. Variable domain in full (rest from reference TRBV18 and TRBJ2-3): NAGVMQNPRHLVRRRGQEARLRCSPMKGHSHVYWYRQLPEEGLKFMVYLQKENIIDESGMPKERFSAEFPKEGPSILRIQQVVRGDSAAYFCASSPLLAGQADTQYFGPGTRLTVL.